This T cell receptor beta chain was sequenced in a study of blood T cell repertoires in COVID-19. The overall study: Sample material is recorded as cDNA or gDNA derived from T cells, B-cell-depleted T cells, or PBMCs.

Study processing details: Estimated nucleated cell counts came from reference gene primer amplification. The table came from immunoSEQ multiplex PCR; TCRdb's copy has only in-frame clones and leaves some out. That table gives V, J and clone size, and the DNA gave D and trimming. The sample carries about 170,000 clones, 79% recorded once. Participants reported their clinical history, and cohort assignment relied on those reports. The CDR3 spans 13 residues. The ends were cut back, 7 bases at V and 4 bases at J, with 12 bases in the middle. Germline V lookup: CDR1 SEHNR, CDR2 FQNEAQ (reference sequence).

The chain links TRBV7-9 to TRBJ2-3, with a weak D call TRBD2 (5 bases). This sequence was found in a woman in her sixties or seventies in a cohort exposed to, infected with or recovered from COVID-19 (not recorded which). Sequenced sample: PBMCs or T cells enriched from blood (not recorded which). DNA of the CDR3: TGTGCCAGCAACCCCCGCGGGTCAGATACGCAGTATTTT. It encodes CASNPRGSDTQYF.